This is a list of T cell receptor beta chains from one sample in a study of blood T cells in healthy people across ages. Each CDR3 protein gets one entry after TCRdb re-called the 5' RACE reads with MiXCR. The repertoire holds fewer than 950,000 distinct CDR3 sequences, roughly 50% seen once, with roughly 37% in the top ten. Sequencing used blood. These receptors all come from a man aged 80 or over in good health. The CDR3 runs from the conserved cysteine through the conserved F or W. The order of the fields is V gene, J gene, D gene, clone size, CDR3 protein, CDR3 DNA. A D gene is named only where the DNA matches it firmly. The listing skips clone size in some rows; elsewhere it reads once, few, many or a size class.

v_call: TRBV7-3
j_call: TRBJ2-7
d_call: -
clone_size: few
cdr3_aa: CASSLIQGYEQYF
cdr3_nt: TGTGCCAGCAGCTTAATACAGGGCTACGAGCAGTACTTC

v_call: TRBV10-2
j_call: TRBJ2-7
d_call: TRBD2
clone_size: few
cdr3_aa: CASTSGRADEQYF
cdr3_nt: TGCGCCAGCACCAGCGGGAGGGCCGACGAGCAGTACTTC

v_call: TRBV28
j_call: TRBJ2-7
d_call: TRBD2
clone_size: -
cdr3_aa: CASSRPASGSYEQYF
cdr3_nt: TGTGCCAGCAGTCGCCCGGCTAGCGGTAGCTACGAGCAGTACTTC

v_call: TRBV5-1
j_call: TRBJ2-3
d_call: -
clone_size: -
cdr3_aa: CASSVWLGTDTQYF
cdr3_nt: TGCGCCAGCAGCGTGTGGCTAGGAACAGATACGCAGTATTTT

v_call: TRBV7-9
j_call: TRBJ2-3
d_call: -
clone_size: -
cdr3_aa: CASSLTGVRTDTQYF
cdr3_nt: TGTGCCAGCAGCTTAACGGGAGTGCGCACAGATACGCAGTATTTT

v_call: TRBV20-1
j_call: TRBJ2-3
d_call: -
clone_size: -
cdr3_aa: CSATGSSVGPEYAYF
cdr3_nt: TGCAGTGCAACTGGATCGTCGGTAGGGCCTGAATACGCGTATTTT

v_call: TRBV4-1
j_call: TRBJ2-5
d_call: -
clone_size: -
cdr3_aa: CASSQGQQATQYF
cdr3_nt: TGCGCCAGCAGCCAAGGACAACAGGCGACCCAGTACTTC

v_call: TRBV24-1
j_call: TRBJ1-2
d_call: TRBD1
clone_size: -
cdr3_aa: CATSEGTGRHGYTF
cdr3_nt: TGTGCCACCAGTGAGGGGACAGGGCGGCATGGCTACACCTTC

v_call: TRBV7-6
j_call: TRBJ2-7
d_call: TRBD1
clone_size: -
cdr3_aa: CASTLGQGTSYEQYF
cdr3_nt: TGTGCCAGCACCCTGGGACAGGGGACCTCCTACGAGCAGTACTTC

v_call: TRBV9
j_call: TRBJ2-5
d_call: TRBD2
clone_size: -
cdr3_aa: CASSVLAGGQETQYF
cdr3_nt: TGTGCCAGCAGCGTTTTAGCGGGAGGCCAAGAGACCCAGTACTTC

v_call: TRBV6-2/TRBV6-3
j_call: TRBJ2-3
d_call: -
clone_size: few
cdr3_aa: CASRRTNRDTQYF
cdr3_nt: TGTGCCAGCAGGCGGACCAACAGGGATACGCAGTATTTT

v_call: TRBV6-5
j_call: TRBJ2-7
d_call: TRBD2
clone_size: -
cdr3_aa: CASSPPGLAGGPQYF
cdr3_nt: TGTGCCAGCAGCCCACCGGGACTAGCGGGAGGCCCCCAGTACTTC

v_call: TRBV7-9
j_call: TRBJ2-1
d_call: TRBD1
clone_size: -
cdr3_aa: CASSLQGKQGLYNEQFF
cdr3_nt: TGTGCCAGCAGCTTACAGGGCAAACAGGGGTTATACAATGAGCAGTTCTTC

v_call: TRBV3-1
j_call: TRBJ1-2
d_call: TRBD1
clone_size: few
cdr3_aa: CASSQEGGQLILFGYTF
cdr3_nt: TGTGCCAGCAGCCAAGAAGGGGGACAGTTAATACTATTTGGCTACACCTTC

v_call: TRBV29-1
j_call: TRBJ2-5
d_call: -
clone_size: few
cdr3_aa: CSVARETQYF
cdr3_nt: TGCAGCGTTGCCCGGGAGACCCAGTACTTC

v_call: TRBV7-2
j_call: TRBJ2-3
d_call: TRBD2
clone_size: few
cdr3_aa: CASSLRLAAGRYAYF
cdr3_nt: TGTGCCAGCAGCTTGCGTCTAGCGGCGGGTAGATACGCGTATTTT

v_call: TRBV28
j_call: TRBJ2-3
d_call: -
clone_size: -
cdr3_aa: CASRVSGKQYF
cdr3_nt: TGTGCCAGCAGAGTTAGTGGGAAGCAGTATTTT

v_call: TRBV11-2
j_call: TRBJ2-1
d_call: -
clone_size: many
cdr3_aa: CASSLGLGGEAYNEQFF
cdr3_nt: TGTGCCAGCAGCTTAGGCCTCGGAGGAGAAGCCTACAATGAGCAGTTCTTC

v_call: TRBV6-1
j_call: TRBJ2-4
d_call: TRBD2
clone_size: -
cdr3_aa: CASSDSGSYIQYF
cdr3_nt: TGTGCCAGCAGTGACAGCGGGAGTTACATTCAGTACTTC

v_call: TRBV7-2
j_call: TRBJ2-7
d_call: -
clone_size: -
cdr3_aa: CASSLARGGNYEQYF
cdr3_nt: TGTGCCAGCAGCTTAGCAAGGGGGGGAAACTACGAGCAGTACTTC

v_call: TRBV2
j_call: TRBJ2-5
d_call: TRBD1
clone_size: few
cdr3_aa: CASTSEGQPEETQYF
cdr3_nt: TGTGCCAGCACCTCAGAGGGACAGCCCGAAGAGACCCAGTACTTC

v_call: TRBV20-1
j_call: TRBJ2-7
d_call: TRBD1
clone_size: few
cdr3_aa: CSARDRDSLYEQYF
cdr3_nt: TGCAGTGCTAGAGACCGGGACAGTCTCTACGAGCAGTACTTC

v_call: TRBV7-2
j_call: TRBJ2-1
d_call: TRBD1
clone_size: -
cdr3_aa: CASSPLPGTGISNEQFF
cdr3_nt: TGTGCCAGCAGCCCCCTCCCCGGGACAGGGATCTCCAATGAGCAGTTCTTC

v_call: TRBV20-1
j_call: TRBJ1-5
d_call: -
clone_size: few
cdr3_aa: CSAKASNQPQHF
cdr3_nt: TGCAGTGCCAAGGCGTCCAATCAGCCCCAGCATTTT

v_call: TRBV7-3
j_call: TRBJ2-3
d_call: TRBD1
clone_size: once
cdr3_aa: CASSSTTGGWDTQYF
cdr3_nt: TGTGCCAGCAGCTCAACCACAGGGGGGTGGGATACGCAGTATTTT

v_call: TRBV28
j_call: TRBJ2-7
d_call: -
clone_size: -
cdr3_aa: CASGTPGPYEQYF
cdr3_nt: TGTGCCAGCGGAACCCCGGGGCCCTACGAGCAGTACTTC

v_call: TRBV10-3
j_call: TRBJ2-1
d_call: -
clone_size: -
cdr3_aa: CAISPRLPRNGEQFF
cdr3_nt: TGTGCCATCTCCCCGAGACTCCCCCGGAACGGTGAGCAGTTCTTC

v_call: TRBV11-2
j_call: TRBJ2-5
d_call: TRBD2
clone_size: -
cdr3_aa: CASSAVAGAIETQYF
cdr3_nt: TGTGCCAGCAGCGCAGTAGCGGGAGCAATAGAGACCCAGTACTTC

v_call: TRBV25-1
j_call: TRBJ2-5
d_call: -
clone_size: -
cdr3_aa: CASSDGGSWQQYF
cdr3_nt: TGTGCCAGCAGTGACGGCGGATCGTGGCAGCAGTACTTC

v_call: TRBV3-1
j_call: TRBJ2-1
d_call: TRBD2
clone_size: once
cdr3_aa: CASSQSGGYNEQFF
cdr3_nt: TGTGCCAGCAGCCAGAGCGGGGGCTACAATGAGCAGTTCTTC